A selection of T cell receptor beta chains follows, all from one sample in a study of T cell responses to AZD1222 COVID-19 vaccine. TCRdb's table, derived via immunoSEQ multiplex PCR, lists solely in-frame clones and lacks some. Of 85,000 to 130,000 clones in the sample, about 90% were seen once. Sequences were derived from peripheral blood, sampled 28 days after the second AZD1222 dose. These TCRs come from an adult who received the AZD1222 COVID-19 vaccine. The CDR3 runs from the conserved cysteine through the conserved F or W. D genes are given only for firm matches. Clone sizes are given selectively: once, few, many, or a class where the clone is expanded.

D gene,CDR3 length,clone size,V gene,J gene,CDR3 DNA,CDR3 protein
.,13,.,TRBV15,TRBJ1-1,TGTGCCACCAGCAGAGCAAGGGAACGATGGGCTTTCTTT,CATSRARERWAFF
.,14,once,TRBV25-1,TRBJ1-1,TGTGCCAGCAGTGAAACGGGGGGTATCACTGAAGCTTTCTTT,CASSETGGITEAFF
.,13,.,TRBV27,TRBJ2-7,TGTGCCAGCAGTTCGGGGGAAAACTACGAGCAGTACTTC,CASSSGENYEQYF
TRBD1,15,.,TRBV5-8,TRBJ2-2,TGTGCCAGCAGCCTACAGGGGGTGGTAGCCGGGGAGCTGTTTTTT,CASSLQGVVAGELFF
TRBD2,19,.,TRBV11-2,TRBJ2-7,TGTGCCAGCAGCTTAGATCGGGCTAGCGGGGGGTTGACCTCCTACGAGCAGTACTTC,CASSLDRASGGLTSYEQYF
.,14,.,TRBV19,TRBJ1-3,TGTGCCAGTAGTCCCGGCCTACTCGGAAACACCATATATTTT,CASSPGLLGNTIYF
TRBD1,16,.,TRBV5-6,TRBJ2-7,TGTGCCAGCAGCTTGTGGGGGGGACAGGGTCCCTACGAGCAGTACTTC,CASSLWGGQGPYEQYF
.,18,.,TRBV7-2,TRBJ1-6,TGTGCCAGCAGCTTATGGGTCATCGGCAGGAGGCAAGATTCACCCCTCCACTTT,CASSLWVIGRRQDSPLHF
.,14,.,TRBV6-5,TRBJ2-7,TGTGCCAGCAGTTCCCAGGGGTCCCTCTACGAGCAGTACTTC,CASSSQGSLYEQYF
TRBD1,14,.,TRBV5-8,TRBJ2-7,TGTGCCAGCAGCTTTCGACAGGGGAATGGCGAGCAGTACTTC,CASSFRQGNGEQYF
.,13,.,TRBV19,TRBJ2-5,TGTGCCAGTAGTCTACGGGGTAAAGAGACCCAGTACTTC,CASSLRGKETQYF
TRBD2,14,.,TRBV7-3,TRBJ2-5,TGTGCCAGCAGCCCGGGGGGGCCACCAGAGACCCAGTACTTC,CASSPGGPPETQYF
.,14,.,TRBV27,TRBJ2-7,TGTGCCAGCTCGGGGGCAGCGACCCCGTACGAGCAGTACTTC,CASSGAATPYEQYF
.,15,.,TRBV7-3,TRBJ1-3,TGTGCCAGCAGCTTGGTCGGAAACTCTGGAAACACCATATATTTT,CASSLVGNSGNTIYF
.,14,.,TRBV9,TRBJ2-3,TGTGCCAGCAGCGTAGCGGAGATCACAGATACGCAGTATTTT,CASSVAEITDTQYF
.,13,.,TRBV28,TRBJ1-2,TGTGCCAGCAGGGAGGTTCGGGCGGTCGGCTACACCTTC,CASREVRAVGYTF
.,15,.,TRBV4-3,TRBJ1-3,TGCGCCAGCAGCCAAGATTGGGGGAATGGAAACACCATATATTTT,CASSQDWGNGNTIYF
TRBD1,15,.,TRBV9,TRBJ1-1,TGTGCCAGCAGCCCTCCGGAGGGGGCAGTCACTGAAGCTTTCTTT,CASSPPEGAVTEAFF
.,12,.,TRBV12-3/TRBV12-4,TRBJ2-7,TGTGCCAGCAGTTTACTGGGGTACGAGCAGTACTTC,CASSLLGYEQYF
.,14,.,TRBV9,TRBJ2-1,TGTGCCAGCAGCCCAGCATGGCGAGTAGGTGAGCAGTTCTTC,CASSPAWRVGEQFF
.,15,.,TRBV6-5,TRBJ1-5,TGTGCCAGCAGTTACTCTGGGAACGAGATGGAGCCCCAGCATTTT,CASSYSGNEMEPQHF
.,16,.,TRBV9,TRBJ2-7,TGTGCCAACTCACTCAAACTCCCGGTGGGAGATTACGAGCAGTACTTC,CANSLKLPVGDYEQYF
.,14,.,TRBV6-4,TRBJ2-1,TGTGCCAGCAGTGTTGGGCAGGGCAACAGTGAGCAGTTCTTC,CASSVGQGNSEQFF
.,14,.,TRBV6-2/TRBV6-3,TRBJ1-5,TGTGCCAGCAGTTACGGCAGGGGAAATCAGCCCCAGCATTTT,CASSYGRGNQPQHF
.,12,.,TRBV28,TRBJ1-1,TGTGCCAGCAGTTTCCCCCTGGCTACTGCTTTCTTT,CASSFPLATAFF
TRBD1,14,.,TRBV7-6,TRBJ1-1,TGTGCCAGCAGCTTGGCCCCTCAGGGGGTTGAAGCTTTCTTT,CASSLAPQGVEAFF
.,15,.,TRBV7-2,TRBJ2-7,TGTGCCAGCAGCTTAGGCAGGCGGGCTCTGAACGAGCAGTACTTC,CASSLGRRALNEQYF
TRBD1,17,.,TRBV7-2,TRBJ1-4,TGTGCCAGCAGCCAAGACCCCCTCCAGGGGGCATTTGGAAAACTGTTTTTT,CASSQDPLQGAFGKLFF
TRBD1,13,.,TRBV12-3/TRBV12-4,TRBJ1-6,TGTGCCAGCAGGGGACAGCTGGAGGAATCCCTCCACTTT,CASRGQLEESLHF
.,12,.,TRBV5-1,TRBJ2-3,TGCGCCAGCAGCTTCCACACAGATACGCAGTATTTT,CASSFHTDTQYF
.,15,once,TRBV5-1,TRBJ2-4,TGCGCCAGCAGCTCCCGGACAGAACCCAAAAACATTCAGTACTTC,CASSSRTEPKNIQYF
TRBD1,15,.,TRBV27,TRBJ1-5,TGTGCCAGCAGTTCCGAACAGGGGGCAGGTCAGCCCCAGCATTTT,CASSSEQGAGQPQHF
.,16,.,TRBV9,TRBJ1-1,TGTGCCAGCAGCGTAGCCCCCGGGGGGCTGGCCACTGAAGCTTTCTTT,CASSVAPGGLATEAFF
.,12,.,TRBV11-2,TRBJ2-1,TGTGCCAGCAGCTTAGATCTTAATGAGCAGTTCTTC,CASSLDLNEQFF
.,12,.,TRBV28,TRBJ2-7,TGTGCCAGCCGGACACCTTCTTACGAGCAGTACTTC,CASRTPSYEQYF
.,14,.,TRBV14,TRBJ2-1,TGTGCCAGCAGCGCCCTAAGCTCCTACAATGAGCAGTTCTTC,CASSALSSYNEQFF
TRBD1,15,.,TRBV7-9,TRBJ1-1,TGTGCCAGCAGCTCCCCCTCCGGGACAGGGGGCGAGGCTTTCTTT,CASSSPSGTGGEAFF
.,13,.,TRBV15,TRBJ1-6,TGTGCCACCAGCAGAGATGCGAATTCACCCCTCCACTTT,CATSRDANSPLHF
.,14,.,TRBV4-3,TRBJ2-1,TGCGCCAGCAGTCTAGCGTACTCCTACAATGAGCAGTTCTTC,CASSLAYSYNEQFF
.,16,once,TRBV9,TRBJ2-6,TGTGCCAGCAGCGCTACCCAGGGGTCTGGGGCCAACGTCCTGACTTTC,CASSATQGSGANVLTF
.,12,.,TRBV6-5,TRBJ2-4,TGTGCCAGCAGTTACTCGGGTCGGTATCTGTACTTC,CASSYSGRYLYF
.,14,.,TRBV9,TRBJ2-1,TGTGCCAGCAGCGTAGTGGAGGGGAGGCATGAGCAGTTCTTC,CASSVVEGRHEQFF
.,11,.,TRBV2,TRBJ2-1,TGTGCCAGCACCGATCTCGAGGGGCAGTTCTTC,CASTDLEGQFF
.,15,.,TRBV9,TRBJ1-6,TGTGCCAGCAGCGTATCCGGGGATGATAATTCACCCCTCCACTTT,CASSVSGDDNSPLHF
.,12,.,TRBV7-9,TRBJ2-7,TGTGCCAGCAGCTCCGGAACATACGAGCAGTACTTC,CASSSGTYEQYF
TRBD1,15,.,TRBV18,TRBJ1-1,TGTGCCAGCTCACACCGGACAGGGGAGAACACTGAAGCTTTCTTT,CASSHRTGENTEAFF
.,14,.,TRBV4-1,TRBJ1-2,TGCGCCAGCAGCCAATCCGGCAGCCTCTATGGCTACACCTTC,CASSQSGSLYGYTF
TRBD1,16,.,TRBV7-6,TRBJ1-5,TGTGCCAGCAGCTTAGGGGGACAGGGGGCTCATCAGCCCCAGCATTTT,CASSLGGQGAHQPQHF
.,11,.,TRBV20-1,TRBJ1-4,TGCAGTGCTACTTTGGGTGAAAAACTGTTTTTT,CSATLGEKLFF
.,18,once,TRBV24-1,TRBJ2-1,TGTGCCACCAGTGATTTGCCTCGGCCCCCGAGGGGCTACAATGAGCAGTTCTTC,CATSDLPRPPRGYNEQFF
.,14,.,TRBV6-2/TRBV6-3,TRBJ2-3,TGTGCCAGCAGTTACCCGGACTGGGCAGATACGCAGTATTTT,CASSYPDWADTQYF
TRBD2,16,.,TRBV4-3,TRBJ2-1,TGCGCCAGCAGCCGAGAGCCCGGGACTAGTTTCGACGAGCAGTTCTTC,CASSREPGTSFDEQFF
.,13,.,TRBV25-1,TRBJ2-2,TGTGCCAGCAGTGTACAGAGTACCGGGGAGCTGTTTTTT,CASSVQSTGELFF